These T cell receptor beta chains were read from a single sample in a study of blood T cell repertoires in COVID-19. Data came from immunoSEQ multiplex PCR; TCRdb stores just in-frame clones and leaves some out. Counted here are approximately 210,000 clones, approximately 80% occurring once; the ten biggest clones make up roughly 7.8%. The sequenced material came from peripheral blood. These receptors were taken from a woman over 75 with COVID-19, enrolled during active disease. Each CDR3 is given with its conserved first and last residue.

cdr3_aa: CASSPTRSSSYEQYF
v_call: TRBV18
j_call: TRBJ2-7

cdr3_aa: CATSRDQGNYGYTF
v_call: TRBV15
j_call: TRBJ1-2

cdr3_aa: CASSSNYEQYF
v_call: TRBV19
j_call: TRBJ2-7

cdr3_aa: CASSLEGGMNTEAFF
v_call: TRBV5-4
j_call: TRBJ1-1

cdr3_aa: CASSPTSLQTQYF
v_call: TRBV7-3
j_call: TRBJ2-5

cdr3_aa: CASSWDRGTNEQYF
v_call: TRBV7-2
j_call: TRBJ2-7

cdr3_aa: CASSLRSAGALGGYTGELFF
v_call: TRBV5-4
j_call: TRBJ2-2

cdr3_aa: CASSSILLTDTQYF
v_call: TRBV5-5
j_call: TRBJ2-3

cdr3_aa: CASSLDSMNTEAFF
v_call: TRBV5-1
j_call: TRBJ1-1

cdr3_aa: CASGVSGTYNEQFF
v_call: TRBV19
j_call: TRBJ2-1

cdr3_aa: CSVGLSLNTGELFF
v_call: TRBV29-1
j_call: TRBJ2-2

cdr3_aa: CASRLGQATSPLHF
v_call: TRBV28
j_call: TRBJ1-6

cdr3_aa: CASSLVGSGIEQYF
v_call: TRBV5-1
j_call: TRBJ2-7

cdr3_aa: CASTRLGYGYTF
v_call: TRBV6-5
j_call: TRBJ1-2

cdr3_aa: CASSLPGTGLVF
v_call: TRBV3-1/TRBV3-2
j_call: TRBJ2-1

cdr3_aa: CASSLGGSFYNEQFF
v_call: TRBV5-1
j_call: TRBJ2-1

cdr3_aa: CASSIRGNTGELFF
v_call: TRBV19
j_call: TRBJ2-2

cdr3_aa: CASSRGQADTDTQYF
v_call: TRBV18
j_call: TRBJ2-3

cdr3_aa: CASRWTGGSQETQYF
v_call: TRBV5-4
j_call: TRBJ2-5

cdr3_aa: CASSQLAGSQVGELFF
v_call: TRBV7-3
j_call: TRBJ2-2

cdr3_aa: CASSPLLGTGEFRNQPQHF
v_call: TRBV4-1
j_call: TRBJ1-5

cdr3_aa: CASRQGGYEQYF
v_call: TRBV2
j_call: TRBJ2-7